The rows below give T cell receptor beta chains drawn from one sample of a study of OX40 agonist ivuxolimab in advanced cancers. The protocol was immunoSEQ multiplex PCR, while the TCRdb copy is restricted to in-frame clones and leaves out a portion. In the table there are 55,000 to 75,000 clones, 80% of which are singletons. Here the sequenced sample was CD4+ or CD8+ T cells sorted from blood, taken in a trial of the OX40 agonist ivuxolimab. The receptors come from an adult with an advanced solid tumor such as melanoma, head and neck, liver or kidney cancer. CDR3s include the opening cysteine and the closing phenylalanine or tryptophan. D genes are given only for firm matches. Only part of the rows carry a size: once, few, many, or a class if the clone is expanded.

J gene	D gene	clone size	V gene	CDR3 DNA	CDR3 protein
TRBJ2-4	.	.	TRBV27	TGTGCCAGCAGTTCAATACAGGGCACGGCCAAAAACATTCAGTACTTC	CASSSIQGTAKNIQYF
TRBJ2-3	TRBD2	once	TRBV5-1	TGCGCCAGCAGCTTGGGTAGCGGGGGCTCGACCTTAAGCACAGATACGCAGTATTTT	CASSLGSGGSTLSTDTQYF
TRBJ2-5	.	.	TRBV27	TGTGCCAGCAGTTTATTTGTGGCTGCGGAGACCCAGTACTTC	CASSLFVAAETQYF
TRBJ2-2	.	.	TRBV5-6	TGTGCCAGCAGCTTTGGAGGCTACGGGGGGGAGCTGTTTTTT	CASSFGGYGGELFF
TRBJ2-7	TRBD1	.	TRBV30	TGTGCCTGGGAGAGGGACAGCGGCTACGAGCAGTACTTC	CAWERDSGYEQYF
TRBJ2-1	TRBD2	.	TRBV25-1	TGTGCCAGCAGTGAACCTAGCGGGTACAATGAGCAGTTCTTC	CASSEPSGYNEQFF
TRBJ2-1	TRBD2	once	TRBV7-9	TGTGCCAGCAGCTTTCGTTTAGCGGGGGCCTACAATGAGCAGTTCTTC	CASSFRLAGAYNEQFF
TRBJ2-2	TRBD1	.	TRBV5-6	TGTGCCAGCAGCCCCCTGGAACAGGGGGCGCGCACCGGGGAGCTGTTTTTT	CASSPLEQGARTGELFF
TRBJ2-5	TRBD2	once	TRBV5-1	TGCGCCAGCAGTTCCGGACTAGCGGGGCAAGAGACCCAGTACTTC	CASSSGLAGQETQYF
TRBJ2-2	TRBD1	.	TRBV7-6	TGTGCCAGCAGCTCATCGGGACAGGGGTCTTACACCGGGGAGCTGTTTTTT	CASSSSGQGSYTGELFF
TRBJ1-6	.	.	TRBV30	TGTGCCTGGAGTGATGAGAATTCACCCCTCCACTTT	CAWSDENSPLHF
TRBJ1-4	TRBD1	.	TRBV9	TGTGCCAGCAGCGGGAGACAGGGATCTGAAAAACTGTTTTTT	CASSGRQGSEKLFF
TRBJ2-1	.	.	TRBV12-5	TGTGCTAGTGGTAGGACAGTCGCTCGGAATGAGCAGTTCTTC	CASGRTVARNEQFF
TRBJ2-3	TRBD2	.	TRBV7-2	TGTGCCAGCAGCCCCGGACTAGCGGGGGGGCCGGGGACAGATACGCAGTATTTT	CASSPGLAGGPGTDTQYF
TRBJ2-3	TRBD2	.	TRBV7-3	TGTGCCAGCAGCGCGGGACTAGCTTACACAGATACGCAGTATTTT	CASSAGLAYTDTQYF
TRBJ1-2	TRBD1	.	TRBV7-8	TGTGCCAGCAGCTTAGGGGGGACAGGCTATGGCTACACCTTC	CASSLGGTGYGYTF
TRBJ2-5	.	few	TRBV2	TGTGCCAGCAGTGAACAGAGACAGGAAGAGACCCAGTACTTC	CASSEQRQEETQYF
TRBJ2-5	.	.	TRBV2	TGTGCCTTAGGACAACTACAAGAGACCCAGTACTTC	CALGQLQETQYF
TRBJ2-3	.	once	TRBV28	TGTGCCAGCAGTTGGGCTCTACGGAGTGACAACACAGATACGCAGTATTTT	CASSWALRSDNTDTQYF
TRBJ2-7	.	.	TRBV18	TGTGCCAGCTCACTTAAAAGGGACTCTCTCTTACCACGCTCCTACGAGCAGTACTTC	CASSLKRDSLLPRSYEQYF
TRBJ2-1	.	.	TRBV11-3	TGTGCCAGCAGCTTAGGCCCCAGCTCCTACAATGAGCAGTTCTTC	CASSLGPSSYNEQFF
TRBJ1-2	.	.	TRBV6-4	TGTGCCAGCAGTGAGGGGTGGGCCTCCGGGGGCTACACCTTC	CASSEGWASGGYTF
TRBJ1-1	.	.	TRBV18	TGTGCCAGCTCACGAGGGACGGTGAACACTGAAGCTTTCTTT	CASSRGTVNTEAFF
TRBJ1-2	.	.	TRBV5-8	TGTGCCAGCAGCTTACAGGGCTACTATGGCTACACCTTC	CASSLQGYYGYTF
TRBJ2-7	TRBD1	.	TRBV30	TGTGCCTTCCACCCAGGGGGTACCTACGAGCAGTACTTC	CAFHPGGTYEQYF
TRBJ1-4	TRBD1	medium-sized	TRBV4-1	TGCGCCAGCAGCAAGGGAAGTGGACAGGGGGCCGACCTGTTTTTT	CASSKGSGQGADLFF
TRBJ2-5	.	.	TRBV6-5	TGTGCCAGCAGCCGATCACAGGGCCGGGAGACCCAGTACTTC	CASSRSQGRETQYF
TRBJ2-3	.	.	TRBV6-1	TGTGCCAGCAGTGAAGGCCGGTCAGATACGCAGTATTTT	CASSEGRSDTQYF
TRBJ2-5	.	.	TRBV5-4	TGTGCCAGCAGCTTGGGGTCCCTCCAAGAGACCCAGTACTTC	CASSLGSLQETQYF
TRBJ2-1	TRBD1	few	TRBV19	TGTGCCAGTAGTATTCCCAAGGGGGCGTATGAGCAGTTCTTC	CASSIPKGAYEQFF
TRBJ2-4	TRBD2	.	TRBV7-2	TGTGCCAGCAGCCAAGGGACTAGCGGGAGGACCAAAAACATTCAGTACTTC	CASSQGTSGRTKNIQYF
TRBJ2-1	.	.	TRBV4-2	TGTGCCAGCAGCCAAGATCTTGGGGGGGGGCCCTACAATGAGCAGTTCTTC	CASSQDLGGGPYNEQFF
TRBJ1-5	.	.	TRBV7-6	TGTGCCAGCAGCCTTACACAGGATCAGCCCCAGCATTTT	CASSLTQDQPQHF
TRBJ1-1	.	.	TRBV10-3	TGTGCCATCAGTGGGAGGGGGTTTACTGAAGCTTTCTTT	CAISGRGFTEAFF
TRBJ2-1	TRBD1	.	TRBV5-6	TGTGCCAGCAGCTATGGAGGACAGGGATACAATGAGCAGTTCTTC	CASSYGGQGYNEQFF
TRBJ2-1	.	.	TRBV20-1	TGCAGTGCTAGAGACTTGGGTGAGCAGTTCTTC	CSARDLGEQFF
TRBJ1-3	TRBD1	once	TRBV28	TGTGCCAGCAGTTTGGGACAGTATCTCTCTGGAAACACCATATATTTT	CASSLGQYLSGNTIYF
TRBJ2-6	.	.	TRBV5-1	TGCGCCAGCAGCTTGGGGCTGGAGGCCAACGTCCTGACTTTC	CASSLGLEANVLTF